These 21 T cell receptor beta chains share one sample of origin, sequenced in a study of Ad26.COV2.S vaccination and SARS-CoV-2 variants. The method was immunoSEQ multiplex PCR; TCRdb's version includes in-frame clones alone and lacks a portion of them. The profile shows 380,000 or so clones, about four fifths of them singletons. Described treatment: around 19 received Ad26.COV2.S at low or high dose, single or two shots; 5 received placebo; per-sample allocation not given. After the first vaccine or placebo injection, samples were drawn on day 63. This material consisted of peripheral blood, taken in a trial of Ad26.COV2.S vaccine versus placebo. These receptor sequences come from a person between 18 and 65 years old who received the Ad26.COV2.S COVID-19 vaccine or a placebo.

The V call is TRBV10-2, the J call TRBJ2-1, with D unclear. The CDR3 extends over 12 amino acids. Germline-derived CDR1 and CDR2 are WSHSY and SAAADI. V lost 6 bases and J lost 8, with 11 bases in between. The DNA of the CDR3 is TGCGCCAGCAGCCCGCTGGGATATGAGCAGTTCTTC. It codes for CASSPLGYEQFF.

This clone appeared many times. The V call is TRBV6-4, the J call TRBJ2-1; 7 bases line up with TRBD2. CDR1 is MRHNA, CDR2 SNTAGT, per germline. This CDR3 has 13 residues. V lost 6 bases, J lost 7 bases, and 6 bases stayed unmatched. The CDR3 sequence is CASSMTSWNEQFF. CDR3 DNA: TGTGCCAGCAGCATGACTAGCTGGAATGAGCAGTTCTTC.

This clone was observed a handful of times. The chain links TRBV6-5 to TRBJ1-1, with D maybe TRBD1 (5 bases). The CDR3 has 13 residues. Germline loops: CDR1 MNHEY, CDR2 SVGAGI. Trimming stripped 9 bases from V and 0 bases from J, with 11 bases between. The CDR3 region has the DNA TGTGCCAGTCTCTGGGGGGTGAACACTGAAGCTTTCTTT. Its translation: CASLWGVNTEAFF.

V and J are TRBV7-9 and TRBJ2-3; 7 positions agree with TRBD1. V dropped 5 bases and J dropped 2; count of bases not matched to a gene: 4. The CDR3 runs to 14 residues. CDR1 is SEHNR and CDR2 is FQNEAQ in the germline V gene (reference sequence). CDR3 amino acids: CASSIGTATDTQYF. In DNA, the CDR3 is TGTGCCAGCAGCATAGGGACAGCCACAGATACGCAGTATTTT.

This sequence joins TRBV12-5 and TRBJ1-1, with D hard to call. V lost 5 bases, J lost 4 bases, and 17 bases lay in between. This CDR3 is built from 15 residues. Germline CDR1 and CDR2: LGHNT and FRNRAP. The CDR3 region is CASGASTVFGTEAFF. As DNA, the CDR3 is TGTGCTAGTGGTGCTTCGACCGTTTTCGGCACTGAAGCTTTCTTT.

The V call is TRBV4-3, the J call TRBJ2-7; 7 positions match TRBD2. CDR1 is LGHNA, CDR2 YSLEER, per germline. The V gene end was trimmed by 1 base and the J gene end by 7 bases; junction bases not matched to a gene: 4. This CDR3 contains 13 residues. CDR3 loop: CASSQGGGNEQYF. The DNA for the CDR3 is TGCGCCAGCAGCCAAGGGGGGGGTAATGAGCAGTACTTC.

The V gene is TRBV3-1 (or the pseudogene TRBV3-2), the J gene TRBJ2-5; no clear D. Trimming took 1 base from V and 2 from J, leaving 11 bases between them. The CDR3 is 15 amino acids. Germline V gene data show CDR1 as LGHDT and CDR2 as YNNKEL (reference sequence). CDR3 sequence: CASSQGSAEQETQYF. CDR3 DNA sequence: TGTGCCAGCAGCCAAGGTTCGGCGGAACAAGAGACCCAGTACTTC.

This rearrangement joins TRBV15 to TRBJ1-6, with D possibly TRBD1 on 5 matching bases. The CDR3 covers 14 residues. Germline loops: CDR1 LNHNV, CDR2 YYDKDF (reference sequence). Trimming removed 0 bases at V and 9 bases at J, with 9 bases between. CDR3 loop: CATSREGVVSPLHF. As DNA, the CDR3 is TGTGCCACCAGCAGAGAGGGGGTTGTTTCACCCCTCCACTTT.

This clone was found once. The V and J genes are TRBV5-1 and TRBJ2-5; tentatively, D is TRBD2 (6 bases). The germline CDR1 and CDR2 sequences are SGHRS and YFSETQ. The CDR3 is made up of 15 amino acids. V was shortened by 1 base and J by 2 bases, with 12 bases between the two germline ends. CDR3 nucleotide sequence: TGCGCCAGCAGCTTGATCCCAGGGAGGCAAGAGACCCAGTACTTC. It is translated as CASSLIPGRQETQYF.

The chain uses TRBV19 and TRBJ2-7; either TRBD1 or TRBD2 may supply D (5 bases each). The V and J ends lost 0 bases and 5 bases respectively, with 8 bases between them. The germline CDR1 and CDR2 sequences are LNHDA and SQIVND (reference sequence). This CDR3 is built from 13 residues. The CDR3 DNA is TGTGCCAGTAGTATAGATGGGGGAAACGAGCAGTACTTC. As protein: CASSIDGGNEQYF.

V usage is TRBV4-2 and J usage is TRBJ2-4, with D perhaps TRBD2 (6 bases). The CDR3 contains 16 residues. V dropped 0 bases and J dropped 0 bases, with 9 bases sitting between them. Germline lookup yields CDR1 LGHNA and CDR2 YNFKEQ. CDR3 loop: CASSQEGGEAKNIQYF. CDR3 DNA: TGTGCCAGCAGCCAAGAGGGGGGTGAAGCCAAAAACATTCAGTACTTC.

The V and J genes are TRBV7-2 and TRBJ2-3; 8 bases map to TRBD1. The CDR3 extends over 16 amino acids. V lost 3 bases and J lost 4; bases outside the gene matches: 9. Germline CDR1 and CDR2: SGHTA and FQGNSA. For the CDR3, the DNA is TGTGCCAGCAGCTTGGGGGTGGACAGGGTATCAGATACGCAGTATTTT. This encodes CASSLGVDRVSDTQYF.

V and J are TRBV5-6 and TRBJ1-1; no clear D gene. Trimming removed 5 bases from V and 7 bases from J, with 12 bases in between. Germline CDR1 is SGHDT and CDR2 is YYEEEE. This CDR3 has 12 amino acids. The CDR3 is CASSRNHGEAFF. The CDR3 DNA sequence: TGTGCCAGCAGTAGAAATCACGGTGAAGCTTTCTTT.

This clone occurred once. The chain employs TRBV11-3 and TRBJ2-3, with 7 bases fitting TRBD2. The length of the CDR3 is 15 residues. Germline V CDR1 and CDR2: SGHNT, YENEEA. Losses at the gene ends were 11 bases for V and 5 bases for J; bases not matched to a gene: 16. The CDR3 protein is CAVFGRPSSRDTQYF. The CDR3 nucleotides are TGTGCCGTCTTCGGGAGGCCGTCCTCTCGAGATACGCAGTATTTT.

The V gene is TRBV7-6, the J gene TRBJ1-2; perhaps TRBD1 as D (5 bases). With 6 bases removed from V and 6 bases from J, the gap between germline ends came to 20 bases. Germline assignment: CDR1 SGHVS and CDR2 FNYEAQ. CDR3 length: 15 amino acids. In nucleotides, the CDR3 is TGTGCCAGCAGACCCTATGGGTCAGGGTGGGATGGCTACACCTTC. As protein: CASRPYGSGWDGYTF. Variable domain in full (rest from reference TRBV7-6 and TRBJ1-2): GAGVSQSPRYKVTKRGQDVALRCDPISGHVSLYWYRQALGQGPEFLTYFNYEAQQDKSGLPNDRFSAERPEGSISTLTIQRTEQRDSAMYRCASRPYGSGWDGYTFGSGTRLTVV.

The rearrangement links TRBV24-1 to TRBJ2-7; TRBD2 aligns across 10 bases. V was clipped by 1 base and J by 6 bases; unmatched bases: 20. The CDR3 is made up of 20 amino acids. Germline-derived CDR1 and CDR2 are KGHDR and SFDVKD. The CDR3 spells CATSDFQGAPYQRGGIEQYF. CDR3 DNA: TGTGCCACCAGTGATTTCCAGGGCGCGCCCTACCAGCGGGGGGGCATCGAGCAGTACTTC.

V and J are TRBV9 and TRBJ2-3, with D uncertain. The CDR3 covers 12 residues. V was shortened by 3 bases and J by 5 bases, with 7 bases between the two germline ends. Germline CDR1 and CDR2: SGDLS and YYNGEE. The CDR3 loop reads CASSETGDTQYF. CDR3 sequence (DNA): TGTGCCAGCAGCGAGACGGGAGATACGCAGTATTTT.

This chain connects TRBV3-1 (or the pseudogene TRBV3-2) to TRBJ1-2; possible D gene TRBD1, 6 bases. The CDR3 covers 14 residues. Per the germline V gene, CDR1 is LGHDT and CDR2 is YNNKEL (reference sequence). V was shortened by 4 bases and J by 6 bases, with 15 bases between the two germline ends. The CDR3 region is CASSPFTGKNGYTF. Here the CDR3 DNA reads TGTGCCAGCAGCCCCTTCACAGGGAAGAATGGCTACACCTTC.

The chain uses TRBV15 and TRBJ1-4, with a weak D call TRBD1 (6 bases). CDR3 length equals 14 residues. Germline CDR1 reads LNHNV; CDR2 reads YYDKDF (reference sequence). The V end lost 3 bases, the J end lost 8 bases, and 13 bases lay between the germline ends. DNA of the CDR3: TGTGCCACCAGCAGCCCACGGGACACCGAAAAACTGTTTTTT. The encoded protein is CATSSPRDTEKLFF.

V and J are TRBV11-2 and TRBJ2-7; no clear D gene. Germline V gene sequence: CDR1 SGHAT, CDR2 FQNNGV. This CDR3 is built from 14 residues. V shed 3 bases and J shed 2 bases, with 11 bases lying between them. The CDR3 loop reads CASSFAFGAYEQYF. The CDR3 DNA follows: TGTGCCAGCAGCTTCGCTTTTGGAGCCTACGAGCAGTACTTC.

This chain connects TRBV6-5 to TRBJ2-1; possible D gene TRBD2, 7 bases. Trimming left V 8 bases short and J 8 bases short, with 19 bases between. Germline CDR1 is MNHEY and CDR2 is SVGAGI. This CDR3 has 14 residues. CDR3 in DNA: TGTGCCAGCGCAAGGGGGGGCGCGTTAGATGAGCAGTTCTTC. As protein: CASARGGALDEQFF.